This T cell receptor beta chain appears in the sequencing data of a study of T cells after yellow fever vaccination. TCRdb re-called the 5' RACE reads with MiXCR, one entry per CDR3 protein. Counted here are roughly 160,000 distinct CDR3 sequences, about a tenth occurring once; the ten biggest clones make up roughly a third. This clonotype was recorded a few times. The CDR3 contains 18 residues. J lost 7 bases, V lost 4 bases, and 15 bases had no gene match. Germline V gene data show CDR1 as SGHDN and CDR2 as FVKESK. The clonotype comes from a man aged 18 to 29 who received the YFV17D yellow fever vaccine. The chain has TRBV14 and TRBJ2-1; 11 bases align to TRBD2. This specimen consisted of CD8+ T cells sorted from PBMCs, obtained 45 days after the yellow fever booster vaccination. CDR3 in amino acids: CASSPLTSGVPLSNEQFF. In DNA form, the CDR3 reads TGTGCCAGCAGCCCGTTGACTAGCGGGGTCCCTTTGAGTAATGAGCAGTTCTTC.